These T cell receptor beta chains were read from a single sample in a study of T-cell memory formation after mild COVID-19. TCRdb reanalysed the 5' RACE reads using MiXCR and keeps one entry per CDR3 protein. The table shows approximately 210,000 distinct CDR3 sequences, with around 30% occurring only once. Input material: PBMCs or a T cell subset sorted from them (not recorded which). Every receptor here comes from an adult woman who had mild COVID-19 (a few samples of this study predate the infection). Cell type and time point are not known. Each CDR3 is given with its conserved first and last residue. Each record gives: clone size, J gene, D gene, V gene, CDR3 protein, CDR3 DNA. The D gene is left open where the match is weak. For some rows the clone size is stated as once, few or many, or as a class when expanded; others skip it.

>-|TRBJ2-1|-|TRBV11-2
CASSLGSGGEQFF
TGTGCCAGCAGCTTAGGGAGTGGGGGCGAGCAGTTCTTC
>-|TRBJ2-3|TRBD2|TRBV29-1
CSVVGPSGGAVFSPDTQYF
TGCAGCGTTGTGGGGCCTAGCGGGGGGGCGGTGTTTTCCCCAGATACGCAGTATTTT
>-|TRBJ2-2|TRBD1|TRBV7-8
CASSPRDRGRTGELFF
TGTGCCAGCAGCCCACGGGACAGGGGGCGGACCGGGGAGCTGTTTTTT
>-|TRBJ2-2|-|TRBV20-1
CSARDRSANTGELFF
TGCAGTGCTAGAGATCGAAGCGCGAACACCGGGGAGCTGTTTTTT
>-|TRBJ2-1|TRBD2|TRBV20-1
CSAVGLAGTNEQFF
TGCAGTGCTGTCGGACTAGCGGGGACCAATGAGCAGTTCTTC
>-|TRBJ1-5|TRBD1|TRBV12-3/TRBV12-4
CASKEGRWGQGYQPQHF
TGTGCCAGCAAAGAAGGGCGTTGGGGACAGGGTTATCAGCCCCAGCATTTT
>few|TRBJ1-2|TRBD1|TRBV24-1
CATSDGLRTGYGYTF
TGTGCCACCAGTGACGGCCTCCGGACAGGCTATGGCTACACCTTC
>few|TRBJ2-7|TRBD2|TRBV2
CASSGNRRGGLWEQYF
TGTGCCAGCAGTGGGAACAGGCGGGGGGGCCTGTGGGAGCAGTACTTC
>few|TRBJ2-1|-|TRBV7-9
CASSKTGRDPHNEQFF
TGTGCCAGCAGCAAGACTGGACGGGACCCCCACAATGAGCAGTTCTTC
>few|TRBJ2-2|-|TRBV6-5
CASRQQGPGELFF
TGTGCCAGCAGGCAACAGGGCCCCGGGGAGCTGTTTTTT
>-|TRBJ1-2|-|TRBV11-2
CASSLDWGLMWGYTF
TGTGCCAGCAGCTTAGATTGGGGCCTTATGTGGGGCTACACCTTC
>few|TRBJ2-5|-|TRBV7-2
CASSLAVGAGQETQYF
TGTGCCAGCAGCTTAGCTGTGGGTGCAGGCCAAGAGACCCAGTACTTC
>few|TRBJ2-5|TRBD2|TRBV5-5
CASSLEVASGGQETQYF
TGTGCCAGCAGCTTGGAAGTGGCTAGCGGGGGGCAAGAGACCCAGTACTTC
>-|TRBJ2-7|-|TRBV4-3
CASSQQRTGGPSVLGSYEQYF
TGCGCCAGCAGCCAACAACGGACCGGAGGGCCTTCCGTTCTTGGCTCCTACGAGCAGTACTTC
>many|TRBJ1-1|-|TRBV18
CASSPQGNTEAFF
TGTGCCAGCAGTCCCCAAGGGAACACTGAAGCTTTCTTT
>few|TRBJ1-1|-|TRBV4-3
CASSQDMTTEAFF
TGCGCCAGCAGCCAAGATATGACCACTGAAGCTTTCTTT
>few|TRBJ2-5|TRBD1|TRBV20-1
CSAAGTGAWETQYF
TGCAGTGCAGCCGGGACAGGGGCGTGGGAGACCCAGTACTTC